The present TCR beta chain was sequenced within a study of T cells in Graves' hyperthyroidism and ophthalmopathy. The overall study: The blood sample was taken at first diagnosis, before treatment began. Study results and caveats: Blood also contained most expanded thyroid clonotypes above 0.001.

This clonotype was observed at least ten times. No antigen is known for it. Germline lookup yields CDR1 PRHDT and CDR2 FYEKMQ (reference sequence). The CDR3 has 17 residues. J lost 5 bases, V lost 6 bases, and 13 bases had no gene match. Ophthalmopathy patients all had a Clinical Activity Score of at least 3, a NOSPECS grade of at least 4 and disease under 3 months old. PBMCs were derived from 10 ml fresh peripheral blood. Authors of the study amplified TCR beta CDR3 regions from RNA transcripts. With the HTBI primer set, the TCR CDR3 went through a first round of RT-PCR. TCRdb ran MiXCR on the multiplex PCR reads and lists one entry per CDR3 protein. This sample yields roughly 500,000 distinct CDR3 sequences, of which 15% to 20% are seen a single time; approximately 30% belongs to the top ten.

V usage is TRBV13 and J usage is TRBJ2-2; 9 nucleotides line up with TRBD1. The source of this sequence is a woman in her twenties or thirties with Graves' ophthalmopathy. The sequenced sample consisted of blood. In DNA, the CDR3 is TGTGCCAGCAGGGGACAGGGCCCCCTGGTTTTGACCGGGGAGCTGTTTTTT. Encoded protein: CASRGQGPLVLTGELFF.